This T cell receptor (beta chain) stems from a study of blood T cell repertoires in COVID-19. Study details: COVID-19 samples from acute and convalescent phases originated in the United States, Italy and Spain. The cDNA or gDNA used as material had been derived from T cells, B-cell-depleted T cells, or PBMCs.

Germline V gene data show CDR1 as LGHDT and CDR2 as YNNKEL (reference sequence). Trimming removed 4 bases from V and 3 bases from J, with 9 bases in between. CDR3 length: 13 residues. Per the study methods: Researchers report that nucleated cell counts were estimated from reference gene primer amplification. Method: immunoSEQ multiplex PCR; TCRdb's copy keeps in-frame clones and lacks some. The DNA was the basis for D and trimming; V, J and clone size are from that table. The sample lists 45,000 to 60,000 clones, approximately 78% occurring once. The TCR comes from a human donor with acute or convalescent COVID-19. The donor label of this sample is uncertain. The chain is built from TRBV3-1 (or the pseudogene TRBV3-2) and TRBJ1-1; D remains unclear. Sample: peripheral blood. The CDR3 DNA reads as TGTGCCAGCAGCCGAGGGTCCGACACTGAAGCTTTCTTT. This gives the protein CASSRGSDTEAFF.